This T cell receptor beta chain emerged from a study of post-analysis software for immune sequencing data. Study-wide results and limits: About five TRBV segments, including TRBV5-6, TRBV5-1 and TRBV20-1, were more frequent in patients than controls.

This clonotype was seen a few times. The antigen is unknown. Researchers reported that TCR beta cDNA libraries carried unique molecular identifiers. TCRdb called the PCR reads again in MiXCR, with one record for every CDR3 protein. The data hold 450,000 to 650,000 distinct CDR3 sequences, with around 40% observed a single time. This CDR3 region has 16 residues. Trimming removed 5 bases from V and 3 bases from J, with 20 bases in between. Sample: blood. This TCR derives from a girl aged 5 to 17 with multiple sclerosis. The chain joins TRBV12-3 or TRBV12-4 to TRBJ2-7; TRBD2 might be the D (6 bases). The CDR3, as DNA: TGTGCCAGCAGTGCACTGCCCGGGACTGAGTTCTACGAGCAGTACTTC. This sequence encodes CASSALPGTEFYEQYF.